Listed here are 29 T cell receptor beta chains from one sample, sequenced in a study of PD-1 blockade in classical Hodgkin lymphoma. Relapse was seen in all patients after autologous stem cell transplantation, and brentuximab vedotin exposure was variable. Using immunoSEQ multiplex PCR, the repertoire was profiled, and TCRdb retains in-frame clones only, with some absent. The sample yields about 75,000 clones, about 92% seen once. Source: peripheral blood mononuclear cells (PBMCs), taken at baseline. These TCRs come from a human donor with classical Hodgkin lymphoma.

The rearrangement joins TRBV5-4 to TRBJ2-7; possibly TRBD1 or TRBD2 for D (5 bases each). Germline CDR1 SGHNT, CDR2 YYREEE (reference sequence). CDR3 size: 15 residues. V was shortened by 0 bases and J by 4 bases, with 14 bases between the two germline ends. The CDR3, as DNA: TGTGCCAGCAGCTTGGTAGGATTGGGACCTTACGAGCAGTACTTC. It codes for CASSLVGLGPYEQYF.

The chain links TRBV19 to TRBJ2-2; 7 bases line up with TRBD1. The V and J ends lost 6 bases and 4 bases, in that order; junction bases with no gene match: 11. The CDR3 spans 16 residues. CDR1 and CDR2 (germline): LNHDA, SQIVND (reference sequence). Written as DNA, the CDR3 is TGTGCCAGTAGCCCGAGACAGGGCACCGGCACCGGGGAGCTGTTTTTT. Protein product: CASSPRQGTGTGELFF.

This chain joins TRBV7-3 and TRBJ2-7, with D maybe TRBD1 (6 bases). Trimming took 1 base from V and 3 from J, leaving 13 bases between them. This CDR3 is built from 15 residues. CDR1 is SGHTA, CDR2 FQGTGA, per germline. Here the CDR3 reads CASSLSRGPSYEQYF. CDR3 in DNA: TGTGCCAGCAGCTTAAGCAGGGGCCCAAGCTACGAGCAGTACTTC.

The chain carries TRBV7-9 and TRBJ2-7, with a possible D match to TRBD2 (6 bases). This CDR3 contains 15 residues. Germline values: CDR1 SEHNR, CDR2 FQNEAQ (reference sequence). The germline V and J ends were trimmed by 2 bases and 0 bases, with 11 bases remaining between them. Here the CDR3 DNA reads TGTGCCAGCAGCTTACTAAAGGACTACTCCTACGAGCAGTACTTC. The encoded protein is CASSLLKDYSYEQYF. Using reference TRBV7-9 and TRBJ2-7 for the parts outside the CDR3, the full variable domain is DTGVSQNPRHKITKRGQNVTFRCDPISEHNRLYWYRQTLGQGPEFLTYFQNEAQLEKSRLLSDRFSAERPKGSFSTLEIQRTEQGDSAMYLCASSLLKDYSYEQYFGPGTRLTVT.

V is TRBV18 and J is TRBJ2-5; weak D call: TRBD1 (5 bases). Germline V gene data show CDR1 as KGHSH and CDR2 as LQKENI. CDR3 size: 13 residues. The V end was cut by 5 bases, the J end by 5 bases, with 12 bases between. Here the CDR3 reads CASSIGAEETQYF. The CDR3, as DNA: TGTGCCAGCTCAATAGGGGCAGAGGAGACCCAGTACTTC.

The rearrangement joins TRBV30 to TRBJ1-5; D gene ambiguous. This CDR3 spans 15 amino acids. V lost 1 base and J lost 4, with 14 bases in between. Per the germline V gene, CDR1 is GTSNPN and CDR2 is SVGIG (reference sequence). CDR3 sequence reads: CAWSEGGRANQPQHF. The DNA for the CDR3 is TGTGCCTGGAGTGAGGGCGGACGAGCGAATCAGCCCCAGCATTTT.

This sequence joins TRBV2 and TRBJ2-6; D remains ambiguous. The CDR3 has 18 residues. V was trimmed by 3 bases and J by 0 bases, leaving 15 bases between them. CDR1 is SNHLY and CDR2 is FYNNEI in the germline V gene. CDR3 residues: CASSDPTSPVSGANVLTF. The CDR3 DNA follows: TGTGCCAGCAGTGATCCGACCTCACCCGTCTCTGGGGCCAACGTCCTGACTTTC.

The CDR3 reads CASSQATSGSYEQYF. For the CDR3, the DNA is TGCGCCAGCAGCCAGGCGACTAGCGGGAGCTACGAGCAGTACTTC. The rearrangement links TRBV4-1 to TRBJ2-7; 12 bases are shared with TRBD2. V shed 3 bases and J 3 bases; nucleotides not matched to a gene: 3. The CDR3 totals 15 residues. Per the germline V gene, CDR1 is MGHRA and CDR2 is YSYEKL.

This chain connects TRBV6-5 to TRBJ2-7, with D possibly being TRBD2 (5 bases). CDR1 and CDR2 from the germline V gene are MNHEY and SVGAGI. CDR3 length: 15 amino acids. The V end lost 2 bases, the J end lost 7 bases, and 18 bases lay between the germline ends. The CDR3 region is CASSYRSGITTEQYF. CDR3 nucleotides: TGTGCCAGCAGTTACCGATCCGGGATCACTACAGAGCAGTACTTC.

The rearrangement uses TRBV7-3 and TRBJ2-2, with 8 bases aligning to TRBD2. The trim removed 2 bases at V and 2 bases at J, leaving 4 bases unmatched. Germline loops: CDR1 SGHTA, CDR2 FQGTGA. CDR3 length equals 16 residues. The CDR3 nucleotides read TGTGCCAGCAGCTTAGGGGGACTAGACAACACCGGGGAGCTGTTTTTT. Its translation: CASSLGGLDNTGELFF.

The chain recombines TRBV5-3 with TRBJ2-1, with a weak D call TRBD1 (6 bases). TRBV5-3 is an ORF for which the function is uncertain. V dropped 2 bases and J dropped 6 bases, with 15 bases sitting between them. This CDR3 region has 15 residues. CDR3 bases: TGTGCCAGAAGCTTTTCGACAGGACCCGTCAATGAGCAGTTCTTC. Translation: CARSFSTGPVNEQFF.

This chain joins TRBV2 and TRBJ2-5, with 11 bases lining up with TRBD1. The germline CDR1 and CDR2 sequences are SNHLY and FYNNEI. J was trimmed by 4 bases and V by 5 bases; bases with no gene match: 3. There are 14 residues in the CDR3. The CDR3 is CASSKGQGAETQYF. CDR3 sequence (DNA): TGTGCCAGCAGTAAAGGACAGGGGGCAGAGACCCAGTACTTC.

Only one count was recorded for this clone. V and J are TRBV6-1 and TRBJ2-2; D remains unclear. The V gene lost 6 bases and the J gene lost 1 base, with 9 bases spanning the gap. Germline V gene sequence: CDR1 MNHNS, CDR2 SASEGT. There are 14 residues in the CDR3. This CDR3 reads CASSPSGNTGELFF. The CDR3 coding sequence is TGTGCCAGCAGCCCTTCCGGGAACACCGGGGAGCTGTTTTTT.

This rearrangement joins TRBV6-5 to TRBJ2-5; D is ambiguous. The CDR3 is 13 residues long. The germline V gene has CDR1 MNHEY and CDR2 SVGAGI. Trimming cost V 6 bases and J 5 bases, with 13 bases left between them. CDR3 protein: CASRTDPPETQYF. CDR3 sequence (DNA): TGTGCCAGCAGGACCGATCCTCCGGAGACCCAGTACTTC.

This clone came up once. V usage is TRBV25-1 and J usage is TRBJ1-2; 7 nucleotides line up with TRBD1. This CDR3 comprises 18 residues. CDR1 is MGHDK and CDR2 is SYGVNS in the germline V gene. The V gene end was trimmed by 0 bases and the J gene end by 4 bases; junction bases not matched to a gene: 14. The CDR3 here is CASSEYETGLRSTYGYTF. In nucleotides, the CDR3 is TGTGCCAGCAGTGAATACGAGACAGGGCTCCGGTCCACCTATGGCTACACCTTC.

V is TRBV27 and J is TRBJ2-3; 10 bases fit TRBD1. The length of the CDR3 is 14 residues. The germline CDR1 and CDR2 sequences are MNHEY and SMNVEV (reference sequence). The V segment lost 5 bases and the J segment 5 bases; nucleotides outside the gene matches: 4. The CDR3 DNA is TGTGCCAGCAGTATATGGACAGGGGGAGATACGCAGTATTTT. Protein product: CASSIWTGGDTQYF.

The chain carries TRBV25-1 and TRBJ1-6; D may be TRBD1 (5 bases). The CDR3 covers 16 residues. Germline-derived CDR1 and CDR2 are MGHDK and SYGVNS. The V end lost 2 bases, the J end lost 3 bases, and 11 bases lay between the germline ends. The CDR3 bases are TGTGCCAGCAGTGAAAACAGGATATACTATAATTCACCCCTCCACTTT. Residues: CASSENRIYYNSPLHF.

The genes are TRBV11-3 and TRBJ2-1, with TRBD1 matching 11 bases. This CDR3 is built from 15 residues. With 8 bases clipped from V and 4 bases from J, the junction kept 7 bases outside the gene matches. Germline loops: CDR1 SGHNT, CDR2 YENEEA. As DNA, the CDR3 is TGTGCCAGCGGATTGGGACAGGGGGGATACAATGAGCAGTTCTTC. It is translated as CASGLGQGGYNEQFF.

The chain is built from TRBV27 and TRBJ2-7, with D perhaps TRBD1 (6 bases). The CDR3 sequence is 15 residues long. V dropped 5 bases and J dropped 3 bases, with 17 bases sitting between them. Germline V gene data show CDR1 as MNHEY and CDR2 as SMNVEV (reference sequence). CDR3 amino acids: CASSKTGSRFYEQYF. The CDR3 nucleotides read TGTGCCAGCAGTAAAACAGGGAGCAGGTTCTACGAGCAGTACTTC.

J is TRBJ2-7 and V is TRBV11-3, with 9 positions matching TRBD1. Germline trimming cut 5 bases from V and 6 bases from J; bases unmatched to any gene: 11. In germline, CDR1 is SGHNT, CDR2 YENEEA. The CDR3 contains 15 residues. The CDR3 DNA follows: TGTGCCAGCAGCCAACGGGACAGGGAATCTCTCGAGCAGTACTTC. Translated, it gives CASSQRDRESLEQYF.

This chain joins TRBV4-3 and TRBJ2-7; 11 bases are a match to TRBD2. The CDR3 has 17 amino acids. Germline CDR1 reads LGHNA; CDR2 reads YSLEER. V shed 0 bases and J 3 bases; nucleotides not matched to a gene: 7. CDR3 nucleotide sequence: TGCGCCAGCAGCCAAGATTGGCTAGCGGGAGGCCTCTACGAGCAGTACTTC. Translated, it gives CASSQDWLAGGLYEQYF.

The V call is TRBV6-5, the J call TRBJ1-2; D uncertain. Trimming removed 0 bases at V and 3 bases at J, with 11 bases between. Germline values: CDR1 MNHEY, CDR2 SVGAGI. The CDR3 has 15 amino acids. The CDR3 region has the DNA TGTGCCAGCAGTTACTCGATCGGAGTGGACTATGGCTACACCTTC. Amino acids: CASSYSIGVDYGYTF.

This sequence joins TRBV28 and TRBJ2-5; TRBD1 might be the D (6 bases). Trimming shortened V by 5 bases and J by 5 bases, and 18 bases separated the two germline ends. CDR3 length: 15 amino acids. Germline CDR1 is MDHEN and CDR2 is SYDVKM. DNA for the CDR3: TGTGCCAGCAGTGCGGACCAGGGGCGCGGGGAGACCCAGTACTTC. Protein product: CASSADQGRGETQYF.

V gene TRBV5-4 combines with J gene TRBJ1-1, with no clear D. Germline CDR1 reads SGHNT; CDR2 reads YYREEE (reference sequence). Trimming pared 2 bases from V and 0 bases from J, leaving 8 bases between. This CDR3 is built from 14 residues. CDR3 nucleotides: TGTGCCAGCAGCTTCAGGACTCTGAACACTGAAGCTTTCTTT. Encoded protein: CASSFRTLNTEAFF.

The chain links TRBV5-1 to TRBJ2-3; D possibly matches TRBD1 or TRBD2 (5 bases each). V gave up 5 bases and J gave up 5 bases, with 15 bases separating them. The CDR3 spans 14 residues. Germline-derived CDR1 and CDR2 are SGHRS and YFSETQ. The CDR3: CASSRGRAGDTQYF. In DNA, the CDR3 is TGCGCCAGCAGTCGAGGCAGGGCGGGAGATACGCAGTATTTT.

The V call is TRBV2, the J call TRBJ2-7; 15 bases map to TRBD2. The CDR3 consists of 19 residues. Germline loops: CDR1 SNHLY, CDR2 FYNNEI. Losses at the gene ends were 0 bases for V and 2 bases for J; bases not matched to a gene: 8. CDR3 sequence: CASSEASLGTSGRPYEQYF. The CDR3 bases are TGTGCCAGCAGTGAAGCCTCTTTGGGGACTAGCGGGAGGCCCTACGAGCAGTACTTC.

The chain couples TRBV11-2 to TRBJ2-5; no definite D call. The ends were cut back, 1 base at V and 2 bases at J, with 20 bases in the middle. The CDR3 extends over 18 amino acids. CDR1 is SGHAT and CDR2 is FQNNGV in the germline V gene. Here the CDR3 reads CASSLGTLVPALQETQYF. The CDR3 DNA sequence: TGTGCCAGCAGCTTAGGGACCCTTGTTCCTGCCTTACAAGAGACCCAGTACTTC.

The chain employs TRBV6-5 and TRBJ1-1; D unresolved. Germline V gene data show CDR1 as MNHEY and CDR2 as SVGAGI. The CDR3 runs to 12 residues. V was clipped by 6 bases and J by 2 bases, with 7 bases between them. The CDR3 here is CASSEINTEAFF. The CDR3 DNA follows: TGTGCCAGCAGCGAGATTAACACTGAAGCTTTCTTT.

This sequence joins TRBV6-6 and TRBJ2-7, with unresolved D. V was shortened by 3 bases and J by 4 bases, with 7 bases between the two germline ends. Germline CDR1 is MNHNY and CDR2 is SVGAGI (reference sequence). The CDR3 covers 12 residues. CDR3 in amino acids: CASSYSTYEQYF. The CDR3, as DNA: TGTGCCAGCAGTTATTCCACGTACGAGCAGTACTTC.